The present T cell receptor beta chain was sequenced within a study of cytomegalovirus exposure and HLA in healthy donors. Study results and limitations: Later on, an analysis showed TCR association rates differing by HLA locus, with DRB1 the most and HLA-C the fewest.

The V end lost 8 bases, the J end lost 8 bases, and 10 bases lay between the germline ends. Looked up from germline, CDR1 is MDHEN and CDR2 is SYDVKM. This CDR3 spans 11 amino acids. This clone was counted a single time. Its antigen is unknown. Vbeta (60) and Jbeta (13) primers were used in the PCR. Method: immunoSEQ multiplex PCR; TCRdb's copy keeps in-frame clones and lacks some. The sample has roughly 180,000 clones, roughly 80% seen once. This clonotype was obtained from a woman in her 30s in good health and CMV-seropositive. The sequenced sample consisted of PBMCs. The V and J genes are TRBV28 and TRBJ2-1; maybe TRBD2 (5 bases). DNA of the CDR3: TGTGCCAGCGGACTCGTCCATGAGCAGTTCTTC. Amino acids: CASGLVHEQFF.